This T cell receptor beta chain was documented in a study of shared clonotypes between healthy human individuals. Overall study findings and caveats: Clonotype sharing among donors was expected to depend on sequencing depth. The sampled material consisted only of blood, and tissue repertoires are likely to differ.

Details on this clone: Antigen specificity is unknown.

Libraries were prepared by immunoSEQ multiplex PCR; TCRdb keeps only in-frame clonotypes and omits some of them. The repertoire holds about 2.1 million clones, roughly 95% seen once, with more than 1.5% in the top ten. Germline trimming cut 6 bases from V and 7 bases from J; bases unmatched to any gene: 3. The CDR3 covers 15 residues. Germline lookup yields CDR1 MDHEN and CDR2 SYDVKM. CD45RO-negative cells were positively selected for CCR7, leaving out terminally differentiated effector memory CD45RA+ cells. All the donors were Caucasian adults who lived in Nashville, Tennessee. The rearrangement uses TRBV28 and TRBJ2-1, with TRBD2 matching 16 bases. The sequence was obtained from a man younger than 35 in good health. Some clones in this sample may be carry-over from other donors' samples. The sequenced material came from naive CD8+ T cells from PBMCs. CDR3 region: CASSAGLAGGNEQFF. CDR3 nucleotides: TGTGCCAGCAGCGCGGGACTAGCGGGAGGGAATGAGCAGTTCTTC.